The 29 T cell receptor beta chains presented below share a single source sample, sequenced in a study of cytomegalovirus exposure and HLA in healthy donors. Primers for the PCR totalled 60 Vbeta and 13 Jbeta. Libraries were prepared by immunoSEQ multiplex PCR; TCRdb keeps only in-frame clonotypes and omits some of them. The table lists roughly 110,000 clones, about 76% of them singletons, with around 4.9% in the top ten. Sample: PBMCs. The receptors derive from a young man in good health and CMV-seropositive.

Comments on this clone: At one of its ends the junction is not consistent with the germline gene, which may arise from a read error. The genes are TRBV7-9 and TRBJ2-7; a possible D gene is TRBD1 (8 bases). This CDR3 contains 15 residues. Germline V gene lookup returns CDR1 SEHNR and CDR2 FQNEAQ (reference sequence). CDR3: CSSSSTGEGLYEQYF. Here the CDR3 DNA reads TGTTCCAGCAGCTCGACAGGGGAGGGACTCTACGAGCAGTACTTC.

This rearrangement joins TRBV5-1 to TRBJ2-1; D possibly corresponds to TRBD2 (5 bases). Trimming stripped 0 bases from V and 0 bases from J, with 7 bases between. CDR3 size: 15 residues. From germline, CDR1 is SGHRS and CDR2 YFSETQ. As DNA, the CDR3 is TGCGCCAGCAGCTTGGAGACTAACTCCTACAATGAGCAGTTCTTC. Translated: CASSLETNSYNEQFF.

The rearrangement uses TRBV19 and TRBJ2-2; a weak D match, TRBD2 (6 bases). The CDR3 sequence is 16 residues long. V dropped 6 bases and J dropped 0 bases, with 14 bases sitting between them. The V gene's germline CDR1 is LNHDA and CDR2 SQIVND (reference sequence). The CDR3 region has the DNA TGTGCCAGTAGCTGGAGTGCGGGGACGAACACCGGGGAGCTGTTTTTT. As protein: CASSWSAGTNTGELFF.

The rearrangement links TRBV5-5 to TRBJ2-1, with D uncertain. Per germline, CDR1 SGHKS and CDR2 YYEKEE (reference sequence). V was trimmed by 4 bases and J by 10 bases, leaving 12 bases between them. This CDR3 has 12 residues. For the CDR3, the DNA is TGTGCCAGCAGCCTAACTGGAGCAGAGCAGTTCTTC. It encodes CASSLTGAEQFF. The full variable domain, in which reference TRBV5-5 and TRBJ2-1 provide the parts outside the CDR3, is DAGVTQSPTHLIKTRGQQVTLRCSPISGHKSVSWYQQVLGQGPQFIFQYYEKEERGRGNFPDRFSARQFPNYSSELNVNALLLGDSALYLCASSLTGAEQFFGPGTRLTVL.

The V and J genes are TRBV30 and TRBJ2-7; maybe TRBD2 (6 bases). Germline values: CDR1 GTSNPN, CDR2 SVGIG (reference sequence). There are 13 residues in the CDR3. The V end was cut by 6 bases, the J end by 0 bases, with 12 bases between. The CDR3 DNA follows: TGTGCCTGCCGGGACTGGAGCTCCTACGAGCAGTACTTC. Translation gives CACRDWSSYEQYF.

The chain is built from TRBV19 and TRBJ1-4, with D perhaps matching TRBD1 (5 bases). In germline, CDR1 is LNHDA, CDR2 SQIVND (reference sequence). This CDR3 contains 17 residues. Trimming removed 1 base from V and 0 bases from J, with 12 bases in between. CDR3 sequence reads: CASSIGGGAATNEKLFF. CDR3 nucleotide sequence: TGTGCCAGTAGTATAGGGGGCGGAGCTGCAACTAATGAAAAACTGTTTTTT.

The rearrangement links TRBV2 to TRBJ2-3; 11 nucleotides line up with TRBD2. Losses at the gene ends were 8 bases for V and 4 bases for J; bases not matched to a gene: 5. Germline CDR1 SNHLY, CDR2 FYNNEI. This CDR3 is built from 14 residues. CDR3 bases: TGTGCCAGCCTTAGCGGGGGGGCATCAGATACGCAGTATTTT. This gives the protein CASLSGGASDTQYF.

This chain's CDR3 is CASSSPKGGAPMNTEAFF. The CDR3 DNA reads TGTGCCAGCAGCTCGCCCAAAGGAGGGGCCCCCATGAACACTGAAGCTTTCTTT. The chain combines TRBV7-9 with TRBJ1-1, with D maybe TRBD1 (5 bases). This CDR3 is built from 18 residues. The V gene lost 4 bases and the J gene lost 0 bases, with 21 bases spanning the gap. The germline CDR1 and CDR2 sequences are SEHNR and FQNEAQ (reference sequence). The complete variable domain, with remaining parts taken from reference TRBV7-9 and TRBJ1-1, reads DTGVSQNPRHKITKRGQNVTFRCDPISEHNRLYWYRQTLGQGPEFLTYFQNEAQLEKSRLLSDRFSAERPKGSFSTLEIQRTEQGDSAMYLCASSSPKGGAPMNTEAFFGQGTRLTVV.

The chain is built from TRBV11-2 and TRBJ2-3, with a tentative D call TRBD1 (6 bases). Per germline, CDR1 SGHAT and CDR2 FQNNGV. The V and J ends lost 6 bases and 3 bases respectively, with 13 bases between them. The CDR3 length is 14 residues. CDR3: CASSSRTVTDTQYF. For the CDR3, the DNA is TGTGCCAGCAGTTCCCGGACAGTGACAGATACGCAGTATTTT.

The table lists this clone with a few counts. V gene TRBV7-2 combines with J gene TRBJ2-7; TRBD2 is a possible D gene (5 bases). The germline V gene has CDR1 SGHTA and CDR2 FQGNSA. CDR3 size: 13 residues. V was trimmed by 5 bases and J by 6 bases, leaving 14 bases between them. DNA for the CDR3: TGTGCCAGCAGCCTAGTCGGGGTCGGCGAGCAGTACTTC. Translated, it gives CASSLVGVGEQYF.

The V and J genes are TRBV6-5 and TRBJ2-2; tentatively, D is TRBD2 (6 bases). Germline CDR1 MNHEY, CDR2 SVGAGI. There are 16 residues in the CDR3. Trimming removed 4 bases at V and 4 bases at J, with 16 bases between. CDR3 amino acids: CASSWTPSGGTGELFF. CDR3 in DNA: TGTGCCAGCAGTTGGACGCCCTCCGGGGGCACCGGGGAGCTGTTTTTT.

This chain's CDR3 is CASSISGFGEQYF. The CDR3 nucleotides are TGTGCCAGTAGTATATCAGGGTTTGGCGAGCAGTACTTC. The V gene is TRBV19, the J gene TRBJ2-7; possibly TRBD1 for D (5 bases). Germline-derived CDR1 and CDR2 are LNHDA and SQIVND (reference sequence). This CDR3 comprises 13 residues. V was pared by 2 bases and J by 6 bases, with 11 bases between.

In its sample, this clone was seen once. The chain joins TRBV7-6 to TRBJ1-4; 9 nucleotides line up with TRBD1. The length of the CDR3 is 15 residues. CDR1 SGHVS and CDR2 FNYEAQ come from the germline V gene. V gave up 5 bases and J gave up 7 bases; unmatched junction bases: 8. The CDR3 is CASSRGTGLGEKLFF. CDR3 nucleotides: TGTGCCAGCAGCCGAGGGACAGGGCTGGGTGAAAAACTGTTTTTT.

The V and J genes are TRBV15 and TRBJ2-7; D is unclear. Germline-derived CDR1 and CDR2 are LNHNV and YYDKDF (reference sequence). V was pared by 5 bases and J by 0 bases, with 14 bases between. The CDR3 is 15 residues long. The CDR3 DNA reads TGTGCCACCAGCGGCGCACAGTGGAACTCCTACGAGCAGTACTTC. As protein: CATSGAQWNSYEQYF. The whole variable domain, filled in from reference TRBV15 and TRBJ2-7, reads DAMVIQNPRYQVTQFGKPVTLSCSQTLNHNVMYWYQQKSSQAPKLLFHYYDKDFNNEADTPDNFQSRRPNTSFCFLDIRSPGLGDTAMYLCATSGAQWNSYEQYFGPGTRLTVT.

This clone has only a few counts. The J gene is TRBJ2-7, the V gene TRBV15; the D gene is possibly TRBD1 (6 bases). The CDR3 has 14 amino acids. Germline lookup yields CDR1 LNHNV and CDR2 YYDKDF (reference sequence). The ends were cut back, 3 bases at V and 0 bases at J, with 9 bases in the middle. CDR3 region: CATSRAGDSYEQYF. The CDR3 DNA is TGTGCCACCAGCAGGGCAGGGGACTCCTACGAGCAGTACTTC.

This clone was seen once. This sequence joins TRBV2 and TRBJ1-1; 7 bases line up with TRBD1. There are 16 residues in the CDR3. Germline loops: CDR1 SNHLY, CDR2 FYNNEI. V shed 0 bases and J 3 bases; nucleotides not matched to a gene: 7. The CDR3, as DNA: TGTGCCAGCAGTGAAGCAAGCGAGGGGACAGACACTGAAGCTTTCTTT. Its translation is CASSEASEGTDTEAFF.

Of note for this clone: A far larger clone is a single base away, which makes a read error likely. The rearrangement joins TRBV5-1 to TRBJ2-7; 9 bases agree with TRBD1. This CDR3 region has 14 residues. The germline V gene encodes CDR1 SGHRS and CDR2 YFSETQ. This chain's CDR3 is CASGLGQGPYEQYF. CDR3 bases: TGCGCCAGCGGCTTGGGACAGGGCCCCTACGAGCAGTACTTC.

This rearrangement joins TRBV7-2 to TRBJ1-3; TRBD1 matches 9 bases. The CDR3 consists of 16 residues. The trim removed 5 bases at V and 4 bases at J, leaving 9 bases unmatched. Germline loops: CDR1 SGHTA, CDR2 FQGNSA. This CDR3 reads CASSLTGGGWGNTIYF. For the CDR3, the DNA is TGTGCCAGCAGCCTCACAGGGGGCGGTTGGGGAAACACCATATATTTT.

Points on this clone: Germline and junction disagree at one end, which may indicate a read error. The CDR3 DNA is TGTGCCAGCAGAGAACAGGGAGTCAGGAGCTACCCCTTC. It is translated as CASREQGVRSYPF. The chain uses TRBV11-2 and TRBJ1-2; TRBD1 is a possible D gene (6 bases). Germline assignment: CDR1 SGHAT and CDR2 FQNNGV. The CDR3 has 13 amino acids.

The genes are TRBV28 and TRBJ1-6; 11 nucleotides line up with TRBD1. Germline V gene data show CDR1 as MDHEN and CDR2 as SYDVKM. V shed 4 bases and J 7 bases; nucleotides not matched to a gene: 12. The CDR3 contains 18 residues. The CDR3: CASSSGTGTGGLNSPLHF. CDR3 DNA: TGTGCCAGCAGTTCCGGCACCGGGACAGGGGGTTTAAATTCACCCCTCCACTTT.

This chain joins TRBV7-9 and TRBJ2-3, with TRBD2 matching over 8 bases. The ends lost 11 bases at V and 4 bases at J; junction bases unmatched: 2. Germline V gives CDR1 SEHNR, CDR2 FQNEAQ (reference sequence). This CDR3 is 11 amino acids long. The CDR3 loop reads CAFGGADTQYF. CDR3 bases: TGTGCCTTCGGGGGGGCAGATACGCAGTATTTT.

The CDR3 is CASRPGLNEKLFF. The CDR3 coding sequence is TGTGCCAGCAGGCCAGGGCTTAATGAAAAACTGTTTTTT. The chain couples TRBV6-1 to TRBJ1-4; D is perhaps TRBD1 (5 bases). The CDR3 extends over 13 amino acids. The germline CDR1 and CDR2 sequences are MNHNS and SASEGT. Trimming took off 6 bases at V and 4 bases at J, with 9 bases between the two ends.

This chain links TRBV4-1 with TRBJ1-5; 12 nucleotides match TRBD1. Per the germline V gene, CDR1 is MGHRA and CDR2 is YSYEKL. The CDR3 is 17 amino acids. J was trimmed by 4 bases and V by 3 bases; bases with no gene match: 7. The CDR3 loop reads CASSQPGQGARNQPQHF. CDR3 in DNA: TGCGCCAGCAGCCAGCCGGGACAGGGGGCGCGAAATCAGCCCCAGCATTTT.

This clone has only one observation. This sequence joins TRBV6-4 and TRBJ2-2, with D maybe TRBD1 (6 bases). CDR1 and CDR2 from the germline V gene are MRHNA and SNTAGT. V lost 4 bases and J 6 bases, leaving 18 bases between the germline ends. The CDR3 consists of 16 residues. CDR3 nucleotide sequence: TGTGCCAGCAGTGCCGCTGGACAGCCCGGGCCCGGGGAGCTGTTTTTT. It specifies CASSAAGQPGPGELFF.

The chain recombines TRBV4-2 with TRBJ1-5; unclear D gene. Trimming removed 0 bases at V and 0 bases at J, with 6 bases between. Per germline, CDR1 LGHNA and CDR2 YNFKEQ. The CDR3 contains 15 residues. The CDR3 sequence is CASSQDRNSNQPQHF. The CDR3 bases are TGTGCCAGCAGCCAAGATAGAAATAGCAATCAGCCCCAGCATTTT.

The genes are TRBV2 and TRBJ1-1; D unresolved. V lost 11 bases, J lost 1 base, and 17 bases lay in between. The CDR3 runs to 14 residues. Germline assignment: CDR1 SNHLY and CDR2 FYNNEI. As DNA, the CDR3 is TGTGCCGGAGGGAATACGGACTCGAACACTGAAGCTTTCTTT. Amino acid sequence: CAGGNTDSNTEAFF.

The J gene is TRBJ2-5, the V gene TRBV5-5, with D possibly being TRBD2 (5 bases). Trimming left V 4 bases short and J 6 bases short, with 19 bases between. CDR1 is SGHKS and CDR2 is YYEKEE in the germline V gene (reference sequence). This CDR3 region has 15 residues. This CDR3 is CASSRARGNEKTQYF. In DNA, the CDR3 is TGTGCCAGCAGCCGGGCCCGAGGGAATGAGAAGACCCAGTACTTC.

The CDR3 DNA reads TGTGCCAGCAGTTTACTCGACAGGGTCGGCTCACCCCTCCACTTT. Translation: CASSLLDRVGSPLHF. The V call is TRBV28, the J call TRBJ1-6, with TRBD1 matching 7 bases. Germline CDR1 reads MDHEN; CDR2 reads SYDVKM. CDR3 length: 15 amino acids. After removal of 2 bases from V and 10 bases from J, the junction contained 8 bases not matched to a gene.

As DNA, the CDR3 is TGTGCCAGCAGTTTCTCCAGGGCCTCCTACGAGCAGTACTTC. Encoded protein: CASSFSRASYEQYF. The rearrangement uses TRBV28 and TRBJ2-7, with a weak D call TRBD1 (5 bases). Germline assignment: CDR1 MDHEN and CDR2 SYDVKM. The CDR3 totals 14 residues. The V and J ends lost 3 bases and 0 bases respectively, with 9 bases between them.